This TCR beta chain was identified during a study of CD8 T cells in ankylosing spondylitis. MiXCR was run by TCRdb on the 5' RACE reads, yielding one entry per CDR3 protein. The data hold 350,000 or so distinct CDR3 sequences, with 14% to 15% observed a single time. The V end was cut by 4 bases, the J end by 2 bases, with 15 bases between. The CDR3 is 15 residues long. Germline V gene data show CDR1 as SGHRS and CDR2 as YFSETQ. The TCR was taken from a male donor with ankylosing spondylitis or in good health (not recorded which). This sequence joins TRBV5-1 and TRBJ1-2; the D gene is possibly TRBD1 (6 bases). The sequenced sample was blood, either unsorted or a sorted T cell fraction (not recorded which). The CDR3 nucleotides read TGCGCCAGCAGCACAGACGCCGGGACAAACTATGGCTACACCTTC. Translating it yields CASSTDAGTNYGYTF.